Listed below are T cell receptor beta chains from one sample, sequenced in a study of blood T cells in healthy people across ages. TCRdb processed the 5' RACE reads anew with MiXCR; each CDR3 protein has one entry. Found here are 780,000 or so distinct CDR3 sequences, roughly 50% of them singletons; the top ten hold roughly 25%. The sample taken for sequencing was blood. These receptors all stem from a man aged 35 to 55 in good health. Both conserved end residues are part of each CDR3. Each record gives: V gene, D gene, clone size, J gene, CDR3 DNA, CDR3 protein. A D gene is named only where the DNA matches it firmly. A row's size may be missing; if present it is once, few, many or a size class.

v_gene: TRBV7-3
d_gene: TRBD2
abundance: .
j_gene: TRBJ2-2
CDR3nt: TGTGCCAGCAGCTTAAATGTAGCGGGGACCGGGGAGCAGTTTTTT
CDR3aa: CASSLNVAGTGEQFF

v_gene: TRBV12-3/TRBV12-4
d_gene: TRBD1
abundance: .
j_gene: TRBJ1-2
CDR3nt: TGTGCCAGCAGTTCGACAGGGGCCGCCTATGGCTACACCTTC
CDR3aa: CASSSTGAAYGYTF

v_gene: TRBV4-2
d_gene: .
abundance: many
j_gene: TRBJ1-2
CDR3nt: TGTGCCAGCAGTCAGGGGAACTATGGCTACACCTTC
CDR3aa: CASSQGNYGYTF

v_gene: TRBV28
d_gene: .
abundance: .
j_gene: TRBJ2-7
CDR3nt: TGTGCCAGCACCCCCAATATCCTGGTCTACGAGCAGTACTTC
CDR3aa: CASTPNILVYEQYF

v_gene: TRBV2
d_gene: .
abundance: few
j_gene: TRBJ1-4
CDR3nt: TGTGCCAGCAGTGAGAATAGGGTCGATGAAAAACTGTTTTTT
CDR3aa: CASSENRVDEKLFF

v_gene: TRBV6-2/TRBV6-3
d_gene: .
abundance: few
j_gene: TRBJ2-7
CDR3nt: TGTGCCAGCAAAAGGACCGCCACCTACGAGCAGTACTTC
CDR3aa: CASKRTATYEQYF

v_gene: TRBV11-2
d_gene: TRBD1
abundance: .
j_gene: TRBJ2-5
CDR3nt: TGTGCCAGCAGCGGGCGCAGGGACAGGACATTACAAGAGACCCAGTACTTC
CDR3aa: CASSGRRDRTLQETQYF

v_gene: TRBV5-1
d_gene: TRBD1
abundance: few
j_gene: TRBJ1-5
CDR3nt: TGCGCCAGCAGCTCAGGGGGCCGCGATCAGCCCCAGCATTTT
CDR3aa: CASSSGGRDQPQHF

v_gene: TRBV5-1
d_gene: .
abundance: .
j_gene: TRBJ2-5
CDR3nt: TGCGCCAGCAGCGCCGTACCGGGACTTGAAGAGACCCAGTACTTC
CDR3aa: CASSAVPGLEETQYF

v_gene: TRBV3-1
d_gene: .
abundance: .
j_gene: TRBJ2-7
CDR3nt: TGTGCCAGCAGCCAAGACGGAGGTATCGAGTACTTC
CDR3aa: CASSQDGGIEYF

v_gene: TRBV4-3
d_gene: .
abundance: many
j_gene: TRBJ2-6
CDR3nt: TGCGCCAGCAGCCAAGATGGGGGCAGCTCTGGGGCCAACGTCCTGACTTTC
CDR3aa: CASSQDGGSSGANVLTF

v_gene: TRBV9
d_gene: .
abundance: few
j_gene: TRBJ2-5
CDR3nt: TGTGCCAGCAGCGAGGGACCGCTAAGACAAGAGACCCAGTACTTC
CDR3aa: CASSEGPLRQETQYF

v_gene: TRBV7-8
d_gene: TRBD2
abundance: few
j_gene: TRBJ2-5
CDR3nt: TGTGCCAGCAGCTTAGACGGGACTAGTCTTTCTGAGCAGTACTTC
CDR3aa: CASSLDGTSLSEQYF

v_gene: TRBV29-1
d_gene: .
abundance: .
j_gene: TRBJ2-5
CDR3nt: TGCAGCGTTGTTAGTTTTAGAGGTGATGAGCAGTACTTC
CDR3aa: CSVVSFRGDEQYF

v_gene: TRBV2
d_gene: TRBD2
abundance: .
j_gene: TRBJ2-7
CDR3nt: TGTGCCAGCAGTGATCAGACTAGCGGAAACTCCTACGAGCAGTACTTC
CDR3aa: CASSDQTSGNSYEQYF

v_gene: TRBV15
d_gene: TRBD1
abundance: few
j_gene: TRBJ2-4
CDR3nt: TGTGCCACCAGCAGTACCGACAGGGGTTCGGGGAACATTCAGTACTTC
CDR3aa: CATSSTDRGSGNIQYF

v_gene: TRBV12-3/TRBV12-4
d_gene: TRBD2
abundance: many
j_gene: TRBJ2-1
CDR3nt: TGTGCCAGCAGTCGGGAGGGGGGCAATGAGCAGTTCTTC
CDR3aa: CASSREGGNEQFF

v_gene: TRBV6-1
d_gene: .
abundance: once
j_gene: TRBJ1-2
CDR3nt: TGTGCCAGCAGTGAAGACGGACACCCCACTAACTATGGCTACACCTTC
CDR3aa: CASSEDGHPTNYGYTF

v_gene: TRBV20-1
d_gene: .
abundance: .
j_gene: TRBJ2-1
CDR3nt: TGCAGTGCTAGACTTCCCCGGACCTACTACAATGAGCAGTTCTTC
CDR3aa: CSARLPRTYYNEQFF

v_gene: TRBV15
d_gene: .
abundance: .
j_gene: TRBJ2-3
CDR3nt: TGTGCCACCAGCAGAGATAATGGGGTTACGCAGTATTTT
CDR3aa: CATSRDNGVTQYF

v_gene: TRBV12-3/TRBV12-4
d_gene: TRBD1
abundance: .
j_gene: TRBJ1-2
CDR3nt: TGTGCCAGCAGTTTCAGGGGGGTGGAAATGCTTCACACCTTC
CDR3aa: CASSFRGVEMLHTF

v_gene: TRBV27
d_gene: .
abundance: .
j_gene: TRBJ1-2
CDR3nt: TGTGCCAGCACCATTCGAGGGGGAGCCCCCTTCTTGAATGGCTACACCTTC
CDR3aa: CASTIRGGAPFLNGYTF

v_gene: TRBV20-1
d_gene: .
abundance: .
j_gene: TRBJ2-1
CDR3nt: TGCAGTGCTAGAGGAGTCGACGCCTACAATGAGCAGTTCTTC
CDR3aa: CSARGVDAYNEQFF

v_gene: TRBV4-2
d_gene: .
abundance: .
j_gene: TRBJ1-5
CDR3nt: TGTGCCAGCAGCCCAGGGGATCGGAATGGCAATCAGCCCCAGCATTTT
CDR3aa: CASSPGDRNGNQPQHF

v_gene: TRBV9
d_gene: .
abundance: few
j_gene: TRBJ2-7
CDR3nt: TGTGCCAGCAGCGTCCAGGCGCTCTCCTACGAGCAGTACTTC
CDR3aa: CASSVQALSYEQYF

v_gene: TRBV7-2
d_gene: TRBD2
abundance: .
j_gene: TRBJ2-3
CDR3nt: TGTGCCAGCAGCTTAGTGGCTAGCGGGAGGGGTGAGGATACGCAGTATTTT
CDR3aa: CASSLVASGRGEDTQYF

v_gene: TRBV4-2
d_gene: .
abundance: .
j_gene: TRBJ1-5
CDR3nt: TGTGCCAGCAGCCAAGAGGTTGGGCCCCAGCCCCAGCATTTT
CDR3aa: CASSQEVGPQPQHF

v_gene: TRBV20-1
d_gene: .
abundance: .
j_gene: TRBJ1-2
CDR3nt: TGCAGTGCTAGAGAAATCGGTCTGGGCGGCTACACCTTC
CDR3aa: CSAREIGLGGYTF

v_gene: TRBV3-1
d_gene: .
abundance: .
j_gene: TRBJ1-1
CDR3nt: TGTGCCAGTAGCGGTTTAACCGGGACTATGGGCACTGAAGCTTTCTTT
CDR3aa: CASSGLTGTMGTEAFF

v_gene: TRBV9
d_gene: .
abundance: .
j_gene: TRBJ2-5
CDR3nt: TGTGCCAGCAGCGTAGATGGAGGGAAAGAGACCCAGTACTTC
CDR3aa: CASSVDGGKETQYF

v_gene: TRBV18
d_gene: TRBD1
abundance: .
j_gene: TRBJ1-1
CDR3nt: TGTGCCAGCTCACCACAAGTAAATACAGGGGGGGCTGAAGCTTTCTTT
CDR3aa: CASSPQVNTGGAEAFF

v_gene: TRBV5-1
d_gene: TRBD1
abundance: .
j_gene: TRBJ2-5
CDR3nt: TGCGCCAGCACCTTGCAGGGGGCATACAATGAGCAGTACTTC
CDR3aa: CASTLQGAYNEQYF

v_gene: TRBV24-1
d_gene: .
abundance: .
j_gene: TRBJ2-3
CDR3nt: TGTGCCACCAGTGATGAGGTTACGCAGTATTTT
CDR3aa: CATSDEVTQYF

v_gene: TRBV28
d_gene: .
abundance: few
j_gene: TRBJ2-7
CDR3nt: TGTGCCAGCAGTCGTCAGGGGACCTCCTACGAGCAGTACTTC
CDR3aa: CASSRQGTSYEQYF

v_gene: TRBV20-1
d_gene: .
abundance: few
j_gene: TRBJ1-6
CDR3nt: TGCAGTGCTCGTCTGGACACGTATAATTCACCCCTCCACTTT
CDR3aa: CSARLDTYNSPLHF

v_gene: TRBV6-5
d_gene: TRBD1
abundance: .
j_gene: TRBJ1-1
CDR3nt: TGTGCCAGCAGTCCCGGGACAGGGTTTATGAACACTGAAGCTTTCTTT
CDR3aa: CASSPGTGFMNTEAFF

v_gene: TRBV4-3
d_gene: TRBD2
abundance: .
j_gene: TRBJ2-1
CDR3nt: TGCGCCAGCAGCCAAGTCTCCGAGCGAGCGGGAATCAATGAGCAGTTCTTC
CDR3aa: CASSQVSERAGINEQFF

v_gene: TRBV7-6
d_gene: TRBD1
abundance: few
j_gene: TRBJ2-7
CDR3nt: TGTGCCAGCAGCCGTTGGACAGGGAAATCGAACGAGCAGTACTTC
CDR3aa: CASSRWTGKSNEQYF

v_gene: TRBV29-1
d_gene: .
abundance: .
j_gene: TRBJ2-5
CDR3nt: TGCAGCGTCATCGGACTTCAAGAGACCCAGTACTTC
CDR3aa: CSVIGLQETQYF

v_gene: TRBV7-2
d_gene: .
abundance: .
j_gene: TRBJ1-5
CDR3nt: TGTGCCAGCAGCTTAGATTGGAATCAGCCCCAGCATTTT
CDR3aa: CASSLDWNQPQHF

v_gene: TRBV15
d_gene: TRBD1
abundance: .
j_gene: TRBJ2-5
CDR3nt: TGTGCCACCAGCAGTAGACAGGGTCAAGAAGGGACCCAGTACTTC
CDR3aa: CATSSRQGQEGTQYF

v_gene: TRBV20-1
d_gene: .
abundance: .
j_gene: TRBJ1-5
CDR3nt: TGCAGTGCTAGAGGATTGACAGATGGTCAGCCCCAGCATTTT
CDR3aa: CSARGLTDGQPQHF

v_gene: TRBV7-9
d_gene: TRBD1
abundance: .
j_gene: TRBJ1-2
CDR3nt: TGTGCCAGCAGCCGGTTTCAGGGACAGTCAATCTATGACTACACCTTC
CDR3aa: CASSRFQGQSIYDYTF

v_gene: TRBV15
d_gene: .
abundance: .
j_gene: TRBJ2-2
CDR3nt: TGTGCCACCAGCAGAGATTCGACCGGGGAGCTGTTTTTT
CDR3aa: CATSRDSTGELFF

v_gene: TRBV7-2
d_gene: TRBD2
abundance: .
j_gene: TRBJ2-3
CDR3nt: TGTGCCAGCAGCACCCAAGCCCGGGGGGGGCCATTACATACGCAGTATTTT
CDR3aa: CASSTQARGGPLHTQYF